This T cell receptor (beta chain) was documented in a study of T cell changes during pregnancy in multiple sclerosis. Clones were read by immunoSEQ multiplex PCR, and TCRdb kept only the in-frame ones, dropping some. The sample includes about 64,000 clones, 90% of them seen just once. The starting material was peripheral blood, obtained in the second trimester of pregnancy. This receptor was obtained from a female donor in good health, enrolled as a control in a pregnancy study.

CDR3 residues: CASSPLVREAYEQYF. The CDR3 coding sequence is TGTGCCAGCAGCCCACTAGTGCGGGAGGCCTACGAGCAGTACTTC. This chain connects TRBV2 to TRBJ2-7; 8 nucleotides agree with TRBD2. The germline V gene encodes CDR1 SNHLY and CDR2 FYNNEI. V was pared by 6 bases and J by 2 bases, with 9 bases of the junction left unmatched. There are 15 residues in the CDR3.